Sequencing of this T cell receptor beta chain was carried out in a study of CD8+ T cells in alopecia areata. General study results and limits: Among patients, TCR sharing was less clear than in mice, a difference possibly due in part to HLA diversity in the patient population. Clonality exceeded that of normal scalp in lesional scalp, most notably in alopecia totalis/universalis.

Extracted RNA was reverse transcribed into cDNA, the sequencing template. Here immunoSEQ multiplex PCR was the method, and the copy in TCRdb shows in-frame clones only, minus some. The sample carries 150,000 or so clones, about 53% recorded once. Trimming removed 0 bases at V and 0 bases at J, with 2 bases between. This CDR3 spans 13 amino acids. Looked up from germline, CDR1 is SGDLS and CDR2 is YYNGEE. In the case of this clone: Its matching antigen is unknown.

V usage is TRBV9 and J usage is TRBJ2-3; D unresolved. The source was CD8+ T cells sorted from blood, collected at week 0. The TCR originated in a human donor with alopecia areata. This chain's CDR3 is CASSVVSTDTQYF. The CDR3 coding sequence is TGTGCCAGCAGCGTAGTTAGCACAGATACGCAGTATTTT. Supplemented by reference TRBV9 and TRBJ2-3, the full variable domain reads DSGVTQTPKHLITATGQRVTLRCSPRSGDLSVYWYQQSLDQGLQFLIQYYNGEERAKGNILERFSAQQFPDLHSELNLSSLELGDSALYFCASSVVSTDTQYFGPGTRLTVL.